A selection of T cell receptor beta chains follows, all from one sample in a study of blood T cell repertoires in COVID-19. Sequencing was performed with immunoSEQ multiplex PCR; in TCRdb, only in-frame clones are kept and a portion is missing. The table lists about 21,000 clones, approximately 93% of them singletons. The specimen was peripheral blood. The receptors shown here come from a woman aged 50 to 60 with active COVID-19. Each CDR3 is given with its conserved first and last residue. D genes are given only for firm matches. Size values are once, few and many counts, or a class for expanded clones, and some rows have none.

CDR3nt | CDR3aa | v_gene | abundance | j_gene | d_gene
TGTGCCAGCAGCCGGACAGGGGTCAATCAGCCCCAGCATTTT | CASSRTGVNQPQHF | TRBV7-9 | once | TRBJ1-5 | TRBD1
TGTGCCAGCAGCCTCGCCCCCCCCGCAGCGGGAGTTGAGGCGTACGAGCAGTACTTC | CASSLAPPAAGVEAYEQYF | TRBV7-6 | - | TRBJ2-7 | TRBD2
TGTGCCAGTAGTATAGATCATTCGACTAACTCCTACGAGCAGTACTTC | CASSIDHSTNSYEQYF | TRBV19 | - | TRBJ2-7 | -
TGTGCCAGCAGCTTAAACAGCAGATCTAATGAAAAACTGTTTTTT | CASSLNSRSNEKLFF | TRBV11-2 | - | TRBJ1-4 | -
TGTGCCAGCAGGAGGACAGGTCTGAATCAGCCCCAGCATTTT | CASRRTGLNQPQHF | TRBV28 | - | TRBJ1-5 | TRBD1
TGTGCCAGCAGCTTAGGTTCAGGGGGGACCTACGAGCAGTACTTC | CASSLGSGGTYEQYF | TRBV11-2 | - | TRBJ2-7 | -
TGTGCCATCAGTGATCCAGGGGTGGCTAATGAAAAACTGTTTTTT | CAISDPGVANEKLFF | TRBV10-3 | - | TRBJ1-4 | -
TGTGCCAGCAGCCAAAATTCCCCCGGGGGGGGGAACACCGGGGAGCTGTTTTTT | CASSQNSPGGGNTGELFF | TRBV3-1/TRBV3-2 | - | TRBJ2-2 | TRBD2
TGTGCCAGCAGCCTCACGAGCGGGAGGGCCTACAATGAGCAGTTCTTC | CASSLTSGRAYNEQFF | TRBV7-9 | - | TRBJ2-1 | TRBD2
TGTGCCAGCAGCTTAGAGCAGGCCCTTAACTCCTACGAGCAGTACTTC | CASSLEQALNSYEQYF | TRBV7-2 | - | TRBJ2-7 | -
TGTGCCAGCTCACCGGGACAGGGGATGGGCTACACCTTC | CASSPGQGMGYTF | TRBV18 | - | TRBJ1-2 | TRBD1
TGTGCCAGCAGCTTAGCTTGGACTGGGAATCAGCCCCAGCATTTT | CASSLAWTGNQPQHF | TRBV7-2 | - | TRBJ1-5 | -
TGTGCCAGTAGTCCACTAGCGGGAGCTCCAGATACGCAGTATTTT | CASSPLAGAPDTQYF | TRBV19 | - | TRBJ2-3 | TRBD2
TGTGCCAGTAAAAGGCTGGCGGGAGAGTTTGATGAGCAGTTCTTC | CASKRLAGEFDEQFF | TRBV11-2 | - | TRBJ2-1 | TRBD2
TGTGCCAGCAGCGCGGCAGGGACTAGCGGGACGCAGTACTTC | CASSAAGTSGTQYF | TRBV9 | - | TRBJ2-7 | TRBD2
TGCAGCGTTGAACAGGGTGGCTACACCTTC | CSVEQGGYTF | TRBV29-1 | - | TRBJ1-2 | -
TGTGCCAGCAGTCTCCAGGGTACGGGCGGGGAGCTGTTTTTT | CASSLQGTGGELFF | TRBV28 | - | TRBJ2-2 | -
TGCGCCAGCAGCTCGAGGACTACCACAGATACGCAGTATTTT | CASSSRTTTDTQYF | TRBV5-1 | once | TRBJ2-3 | -
TGTGCCAGCAGTCTTAGATGGACCGGGGAGCTGTTTTTT | CASSLRWTGELFF | TRBV2 | once | TRBJ2-2 | -
TGCGCCAGCAGCTTAACCGGGAGGGGGAACACTGAAGCTTTCTTT | CASSLTGRGNTEAFF | TRBV5-1 | - | TRBJ1-1 | -
TGTGCCAGTAGTATACAGCTACAGGGCTACACCTTC | CASSIQLQGYTF | TRBV19 | - | TRBJ1-2 | -
TGCGCCAGCAGCTTGGTTAGCGGCCAAGAGACCCAGTACTTC | CASSLVSGQETQYF | TRBV5-1 | - | TRBJ2-5 | -
TGCGCCAGCAGCTTGGGACAGGGGTCTGCTTTCTTT | CASSLGQGSAFF | TRBV5-1 | - | TRBJ1-1 | TRBD1
TGTGCCAGCAGTGAATGGGCGGGAACTGGAAACACCATATATTTT | CASSEWAGTGNTIYF | TRBV2 | - | TRBJ1-3 | -
TGTGCCAGCAGTGGACAGGGTGTCCGAAACACCATATATTTT | CASSGQGVRNTIYF | TRBV2 | - | TRBJ1-3 | TRBD1
TGTGCCCCGAGCCCCCTCAGCGCCCAGGGGGCCGGGGAGCTGTTTTTT | CAPSPLSAQGAGELFF | TRBV7-9 | - | TRBJ2-2 | TRBD1
TGTGCCAGCAGCCAAGGGGGGACAGTGGGTACGCAGTATTTT | CASSQGGTVGTQYF | TRBV3-1/TRBV3-2 | - | TRBJ2-3 | TRBD1
TGTGCCAGCAGTTGGGGACAGGGGCCTACGAGGGTCGAGCAGTACTTC | CASSWGQGPTRVEQYF | TRBV28 | - | TRBJ2-7 | TRBD1
TGTGCCAGCAGCCACGACAGGGATTGGTATGGCTACACCTTC | CASSHDRDWYGYTF | TRBV6-6 | once | TRBJ1-2 | TRBD1
TGTGCCAGTAGTATCACCAGGGTCGGCAATCAGCCCCAGCATTTT | CASSITRVGNQPQHF | TRBV19 | - | TRBJ1-5 | -
TGTGCCAGCAGCCCCTTAGCGGGAGGGCCGACAGATACGCAGTATTTT | CASSPLAGGPTDTQYF | TRBV14 | - | TRBJ2-3 | TRBD2
TGTGCCAGCATGTACGATAGCGGGAGCCTCAATGAGCAGTTCTTC | CASMYDSGSLNEQFF | TRBV2 | - | TRBJ2-1 | TRBD2
TGTGCCAGCTCGGCAGGACAGGGGGGATGGACTGAAGCTTTCTTT | CASSAGQGGWTEAFF | TRBV18 | once | TRBJ1-1 | TRBD1
TGTGCCTGGAGTGCGGGGGACTACAAAGGGGGAAATACGCAGTATTTT | CAWSAGDYKGGNTQYF | TRBV30 | - | TRBJ2-3 | -
TGTGCCAGCAGCTTATTCCCTCCCCCCTCCACATACGAGCAGTACTTC | CASSLFPPPSTYEQYF | TRBV7-2 | - | TRBJ2-7 | -
TGCAGCGTTCGGCAGGGGAGTTCGGGATATGGCTACACCTTC | CSVRQGSSGYGYTF | TRBV29-1 | few | TRBJ1-2 | -
TGTGCCAGCAGTCCGGGACAGGGGAGGGAGACCCAGTACTTC | CASSPGQGRETQYF | TRBV6-7 | - | TRBJ2-5 | TRBD1
TGTGCCAGCAGACTGAGGCGACAGCTCAGCTATGGCTACACCTTC | CASRLRRQLSYGYTF | TRBV6-5 | few | TRBJ1-2 | -
TGTGCCAGCAGCTCACCGACGGGGATCTACGAGCAGTACTTC | CASSSPTGIYEQYF | TRBV11-3 | - | TRBJ2-7 | -
TGTGCCAGCCCTTTAGGGGAACCCTACGAGCAGTACTTC | CASPLGEPYEQYF | TRBV6-5 | - | TRBJ2-7 | -
TGTGCCAGCAGCTTGGGACTAGCGCAGAATGAGCAGTTCTTC | CASSLGLAQNEQFF | TRBV5-6 | - | TRBJ2-1 | TRBD2
TGTGCCAGCAGCTCAGGATCGACTAGCGGTTCCTACAATGAGCAGTTCTTC | CASSSGSTSGSYNEQFF | TRBV7-3 | - | TRBJ2-1 | TRBD2
TGCAGTGCTAGTCCCTCGGGGTATCAGCCCCAGCATTTT | CSASPSGYQPQHF | TRBV20-1 | - | TRBJ1-5 | -
TGTGCCAGCAACACACAGGGTGGGGAGCAGTACTTC | CASNTQGGEQYF | TRBV7-9 | - | TRBJ2-7 | -
TGTGCCAGCAGCCCGGTGGACACTGAAGCTTTCTTT | CASSPVDTEAFF | TRBV5-5 | once | TRBJ1-1 | -
TGTGCCATCAGTGACACCCCGCCAGGGGCGATAGACAATGAGCAGTTCTTC | CAISDTPPGAIDNEQFF | TRBV10-3 | once | TRBJ2-1 | -
TGTGCCAGCAGCATCGGTTGGGGGCCAGCTGGAAACACCATATATTTT | CASSIGWGPAGNTIYF | TRBV21-1 | - | TRBJ1-3 | -
TGCAGCGTTGGGGCGACTAGCGGGGGGGAGACCCAGTACTTC | CSVGATSGGETQYF | TRBV29-1 | - | TRBJ2-5 | TRBD2
TGCAGCGTAGGAAGACTGGGTAATGAGCAGTTCTTC | CSVGRLGNEQFF | TRBV29-1 | - | TRBJ2-1 | -
TGTGCCAGCAGTGCTAGCGGGAGTTGGCATGAGCAGTTCTTC | CASSASGSWHEQFF | TRBV2 | - | TRBJ2-1 | TRBD2
TGTGCCAGCAACGAAGGCGGGGCAAACTACAATGAGCAGTTCTTC | CASNEGGANYNEQFF | TRBV6-5 | - | TRBJ2-1 | -
TGCGCCAGCAAGCCCGGAGGGGCGTCTGAGACCCAGTACTTC | CASKPGGASETQYF | TRBV5-1 | - | TRBJ2-5 | -
TGTGCCTGGAGTGATCGGCAGGGCCCAGCCTTTAATTCACCCCTCCACTTT | CAWSDRQGPAFNSPLHF | TRBV30 | - | TRBJ1-6 | -
TGTGCCAGCAGCTCCGCCCCACTAGAGGCCTACGAGCAGTACTTC | CASSSAPLEAYEQYF | TRBV7-2 | - | TRBJ2-7 | -
TGTGCCAGCAGTTTGCAGTTTGGGGACAGGGGAGATAATTCACCCCTCCACTTT | CASSLQFGDRGDNSPLHF | TRBV27 | - | TRBJ1-6 | TRBD1